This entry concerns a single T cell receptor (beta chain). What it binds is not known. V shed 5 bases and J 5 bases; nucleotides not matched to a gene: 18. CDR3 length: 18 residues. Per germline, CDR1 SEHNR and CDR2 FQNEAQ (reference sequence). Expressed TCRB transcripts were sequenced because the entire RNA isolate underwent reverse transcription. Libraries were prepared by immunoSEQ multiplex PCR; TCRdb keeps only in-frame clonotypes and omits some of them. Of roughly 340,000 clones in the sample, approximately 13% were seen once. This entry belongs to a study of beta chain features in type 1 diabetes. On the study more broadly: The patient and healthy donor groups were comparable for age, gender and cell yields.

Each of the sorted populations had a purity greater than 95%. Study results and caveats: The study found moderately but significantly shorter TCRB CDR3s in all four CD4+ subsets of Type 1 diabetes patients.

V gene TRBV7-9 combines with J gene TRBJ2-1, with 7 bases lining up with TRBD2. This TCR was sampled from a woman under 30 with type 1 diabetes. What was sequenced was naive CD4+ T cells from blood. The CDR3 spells CASSPRGGPPSYDNEQFF. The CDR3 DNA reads TGTGCCAGCAGCCCCCGGGGAGGGCCCCCTTCCTACGACAATGAGCAGTTCTTC.